This T cell receptor beta chain originates from a study of T cells in Graves' hyperthyroidism and ophthalmopathy. As for the study in general: Peripheral blood collection took place at initial diagnosis, before any treatment. Study outcomes and limitations: Blood samples included most of the expanded thyroid clonotypes exceeding 0.001. Separating ophthalmopathy from stable hyperthyroidism was achieved by a 13 V-J model.

For ophthalmopathy patients, the Clinical Activity Score was at least 3 and the NOSPECS grade at least 4; duration was under 3 months. The CDR3 has 14 residues. Trimming shortened V by 5 bases and J by 7 bases, and 15 bases separated the two germline ends. Germline CDR1 reads LNHDA; CDR2 reads SQIVND (reference sequence). Authors of the study amplified TCR beta CDR3 regions from RNA transcripts. First-round RT-PCR with HTBI primers amplified the TCR CDR3 region. TCRdb reprocessed the multiplex PCR reads with MiXCR, giving one entry per CDR3 protein. The sample shows roughly 240,000 distinct CDR3 sequences, approximately 16% of them seen only once. This clonotype was recorded at least ten times. Its antigen is unknown.

The receptor was isolated from a woman aged 18-35 years with Graves' ophthalmopathy. The sample consisted of blood. The rearrangement joins TRBV19 to TRBJ1-5; D not certain. The DNA for the CDR3 is TGTGCCAGTAGTCCCCGGGATGCCAGGCAGCCCCAGCATTTT. Amino acid sequence: CASSPRDARQPQHF.